The T cell receptor beta chain under discussion was sequenced for a study of T cells after posttransplantation cyclophosphamide. Repertoires were generated with immunoSEQ multiplex PCR, while TCRdb's copy carries only in-frame clones and drops some. The sample lists over 30,000 clones, none appearing once, the ten largest making up approximately 1.2%. Ten or more counts support this clone. There are 14 residues in the CDR3. V dropped 6 bases and J dropped 4 bases, with 15 bases sitting between them. Germline values: CDR1 SGHTA, CDR2 FQGTGA. The sequencing input was PBMCs. This chain connects TRBV7-3 to TRBJ1-1; D unresolved. This TCR derives from a girl between 10 and 17 years old in good health, CMV-negative, and a related stem cell transplant donor. The CDR3 is CASSWRAGSTEAFF. CDR3 sequence (DNA): TGTGCCAGCAGTTGGCGGGCCGGGAGCACTGAAGCTTTCTTT.